A selection of T cell receptor beta chains follows, all from one sample in a study of CD8 T cells in ankylosing spondylitis. TCRdb called the 5' RACE reads again in MiXCR, with one record for every CDR3 protein. The sample holds approximately 140,000 distinct CDR3 sequences; approximately 9.7% are singletons and the top ten take 2.5% to 3.5%. Sequenced sample: blood, either unsorted or a sorted T cell fraction (not recorded which). The receptor set was obtained from a male donor with ankylosing spondylitis or in good health (not recorded which). The CDR3 runs from the conserved cysteine through the conserved F or W. Fields, in order: D gene, J gene, V gene, clone size, CDR3 protein, CDR3 DNA. A D gene is named only where the DNA matches it firmly. A clone size is listed for some rows: how often the clone was seen (once, few, many), or a class if it is expanded.

D: TRBD2
J: TRBJ2-7
V: TRBV29-1
size: many
CDR3: CSVAGTSGRPSYEQYF
DNA: TGCAGCGTTGCCGGGACTAGCGGGAGACCTTCCTACGAGCAGTACTTC

D: -
J: TRBJ1-4
V: TRBV7-3
size: many
CDR3: CASSPTVNEKLFF
DNA: TGTGCCAGCAGCCCGACAGTTAATGAAAAACTGTTTTTT

D: -
J: TRBJ2-2
V: TRBV20-1
size: many
CDR3: CSARDWRKAGELFF
DNA: TGCAGTGCTAGAGATTGGCGGAAGGCCGGGGAGCTGTTTTTT

D: -
J: TRBJ1-5
V: TRBV6-4
size: -
CDR3: CASSYREGRNQPQHF
DNA: TGTGCCAGCAGTTACAGGGAGGGACGGAATCAGCCCCAGCATTTT

D: -
J: TRBJ1-5
V: TRBV21-1
size: -
CDR3: CASSKDQGPRNQPQHF
DNA: TGTGCCAGCAGCAAAGACCAGGGGCCCCGCAATCAGCCCCAGCATTTT

D: TRBD2
J: TRBJ2-3
V: TRBV7-3
size: -
CDR3: CASSSGDLAGRDF
DNA: TGTGCCAGCAGCTCAGGAGACCTAGCGGGAAGGGACTTT

D: TRBD2
J: TRBJ2-5
V: TRBV7-3
size: many
CDR3: CASSLYTGRGIETQYF
DNA: TGTGCCAGCAGCTTATATACCGGGAGGGGAATAGAGACCCAGTACTTC

D: -
J: TRBJ1-5
V: TRBV6-2/TRBV6-3
size: few
CDR3: CASRSAGASNQPQHF
DNA: TGTGCCAGCAGATCAGCAGGGGCAAGCAATCAGCCCCAGCATTTT

D: -
J: TRBJ2-5
V: TRBV20-1
size: many
CDR3: CSASSAKETQYF
DNA: TGCAGTGCTAGCTCTGCGAAAGAGACCCAGTACTTC

D: TRBD2
J: TRBJ2-5
V: TRBV12-3/TRBV12-4
size: few
CDR3: CASSRLGAGGFRETQYF
DNA: TGTGCCAGCAGCCGGTTAGGAGCGGGAGGGTTCAGAGAGACCCAGTACTTC

D: TRBD1
J: TRBJ2-1
V: TRBV20-1
size: many
CDR3: CSARSGDRGRTYNEQFF
DNA: TGCAGTGCTAGGTCTGGGGACAGGGGGCGAACCTACAATGAGCAGTTCTTC

D: -
J: TRBJ2-1
V: TRBV29-1
size: many
CDR3: CSVDAPDYNEQFF
DNA: TGCAGCGTTGACGCGCCAGACTACAATGAGCAGTTCTTC

D: TRBD1
J: TRBJ2-7
V: TRBV5-1
size: -
CDR3: CASSRDSSWGYEQYF
DNA: TGCGCCAGCAGCCGGGACAGTTCTTGGGGCTACGAGCAGTACTTC

D: TRBD1
J: TRBJ1-2
V: TRBV12-3/TRBV12-4
size: -
CDR3: CASPRQGKNYGYPF
DNA: TGTGCCAGCCCACGACAGGGGAAAAACTATGGCTACCCCTTC

D: TRBD1
J: TRBJ2-2
V: TRBV7-9
size: few
CDR3: CASSLVEGQGNTGELFF
DNA: TGTGCCAGCAGCTTAGTCGAGGGACAGGGGAACACCGGGGAGCTGTTTTTT

D: -
J: TRBJ1-5
V: TRBV7-2
size: few
CDR3: CASSLMSGLGNQPQHF
DNA: TGTGCCAGCAGCTTAATGTCCGGGTTGGGCAATCAGCCCCAGCATTTT

D: TRBD1
J: TRBJ1-1
V: TRBV29-1
size: -
CDR3: CSVGTGVHTEAFF
DNA: TGCAGCGTGGGGACAGGGGTGCACACTGAAGCTTTCTTT

D: TRBD2
J: TRBJ2-7
V: TRBV20-1
size: few
CDR3: CSASQREGLGEQYF
DNA: TGCAGTGCTAGTCAGCGGGAGGGCCTAGGCGAGCAGTACTTC

D: -
J: TRBJ2-1
V: TRBV12-3/TRBV12-4
size: many
CDR3: CASTLQAGSVYEQFF
DNA: TGTGCCAGCACCCTTCAGGCGGGATCTGTTTATGAGCAGTTCTTC

D: TRBD2
J: TRBJ2-1
V: TRBV20-1
size: -
CDR3: CCAEGRGGPTSYNEQFF
DNA: TGCTGTGCTGAGGGGAGGGGAGGACCAACTTCCTACAATGAGCAGTTCTTC

D: -
J: TRBJ2-7
V: TRBV20-1
size: -
CDR3: CSASAGTVVYEQYF
DNA: TGCAGTGCTAGTGCAGGGACGGTAGTCTACGAGCAGTACTTC

D: TRBD1
J: TRBJ2-2
V: TRBV4-3
size: many
CDR3: CASSQLTGLNTGELFF
DNA: TGCGCCAGCAGCCAATTGACAGGGTTGAACACCGGGGAGCTGTTTTTT

D: TRBD1
J: TRBJ2-7
V: TRBV19
size: many
CDR3: CASSIGDSPYEQYF
DNA: TGTGCCAGTAGTATAGGGGACAGTCCCTACGAGCAGTACTTC

D: -
J: TRBJ2-1
V: TRBV6-1
size: many
CDR3: CATKGASVYNEQFF
DNA: TGTGCCACCAAAGGGGCTAGCGTTTACAATGAGCAGTTCTTC

D: -
J: TRBJ1-6
V: TRBV6-2/TRBV6-3
size: few
CDR3: CASSNGDSPLHF
DNA: TGTGCCAGCAGTAACGGCGATTCACCCCTCCACTTT

D: TRBD2
J: TRBJ2-1
V: TRBV28
size: many
CDR3: CANPERDSVNEQFF
DNA: TGTGCCAACCCCGAGCGGGATTCGGTCAATGAGCAGTTCTTC

D: -
J: TRBJ2-6
V: TRBV5-1
size: -
CDR3: CASSPSTASGANVLTF
DNA: TGCGCCAGCAGCCCTAGCACCGCTTCTGGGGCCAACGTCCTGACTTTC

D: -
J: TRBJ1-1
V: TRBV7-2
size: many
CDR3: CASSIYREGTEAFF
DNA: TGTGCCAGCAGCATTTACAGGGAAGGTACTGAAGCTTTCTTT

D: -
J: TRBJ1-1
V: TRBV19
size: many
CDR3: CATSSRRSTEAFF
DNA: TGTGCCACAAGCAGCCGACGGTCTACTGAAGCTTTCTTT

D: -
J: TRBJ2-7
V: TRBV19
size: few
CDR3: CASSMRDSYEQYF
DNA: TGTGCCAGTAGTATGAGGGATTCCTACGAGCAGTACTTC

D: -
J: TRBJ1-5
V: TRBV20-1
size: many
CDR3: CSARRGADQPQHF
DNA: TGCAGTGCTAGACGCGGGGCCGATCAGCCCCAGCATTTT

D: TRBD2
J: TRBJ2-3
V: TRBV20-1
size: -
CDR3: CSATVTSGTVLDRPVTQYF
DNA: TGCAGTGCTACAGTGACTAGCGGGACGGTTCTCGACCGACCTGTGACGCAGTATTTT

D: -
J: TRBJ2-3
V: TRBV4-2
size: many
CDR3: CASSQDHGSGTDTQYF
DNA: TGCGCCAGCAGCCAAGATCATGGCTCCGGCACAGATACGCAGTATTTT

D: -
J: TRBJ2-4
V: TRBV29-1
size: many
CDR3: CSVMEGDGNIQYF
DNA: TGCAGCGTGATGGAGGGAGATGGAAACATTCAGTACTTC

D: -
J: TRBJ2-5
V: TRBV20-1
size: -
CDR3: CSARLGQETQYF
DNA: TGCAGTGCTAGGTTGGGCCAAGAGACCCAGTACTTC

D: -
J: TRBJ2-5
V: TRBV7-9
size: -
CDR3: CASSLDEETQYF
DNA: TGTGCCAGCAGCTTAGATGAGGAGACCCAGTACTTC

D: -
J: TRBJ2-3
V: TRBV5-1
size: many
CDR3: CASSLQGRTDTQYF
DNA: TGCGCCAGCAGCTTGCAGGGTCGTACAGATACGCAGTATTTT

D: TRBD1
J: TRBJ2-4
V: TRBV20-1
size: many
CDR3: CSAPTIDRGVKNIQYF
DNA: TGCAGTGCTCCCACTATAGACAGGGGAGTCAAAAACATTCAGTACTTC

D: TRBD2
J: TRBJ2-1
V: TRBV20-1
size: many
CDR3: CSVHGRGSYNEQFF
DNA: TGCAGTGTCCACGGGAGGGGCTCCTACAATGAGCAGTTCTTC

D: -
J: TRBJ2-2
V: TRBV29-1
size: many
CDR3: CSVRGSRDTGELFF
DNA: TGCAGCGTCAGGGGTAGTCGGGACACCGGGGAGCTGTTTTTT

D: -
J: TRBJ2-5
V: TRBV20-1
size: few
CDR3: CSAVDPKGAQETQYF
DNA: TGCAGTGCTGTGGACCCTAAAGGGGCCCAAGAGACCCAGTACTTC

D: -
J: TRBJ2-4
V: TRBV7-9
size: many
CDR3: CASSLGLAKNIQYF
DNA: TGTGCCAGCAGCTTGGGTTTAGCCAAAAACATTCAGTACTTC

D: -
J: TRBJ2-2
V: TRBV29-1
size: few
CDR3: CSAPGWGTGELFF
DNA: TGCAGCGCCCCCGGTTGGGGTACCGGGGAGCTGTTTTTT

D: -
J: TRBJ1-5
V: TRBV20-1
size: few
CDR3: CSAEPGPWGNQPQHF
DNA: TGCAGTGCGGAACCGGGACCTTGGGGCAATCAGCCCCAGCATTTT

D: -
J: TRBJ2-2
V: TRBV6-2/TRBV6-3
size: few
CDR3: CASSYPVGELFF
DNA: TGTGCCAGCAGTTATCCAGTCGGGGAGCTGTTTTTT

D: -
J: TRBJ2-1
V: TRBV5-1
size: many
CDR3: CASSPPNEQFF
DNA: TGCGCCAGCAGCCCCCCGAATGAGCAGTTCTTC